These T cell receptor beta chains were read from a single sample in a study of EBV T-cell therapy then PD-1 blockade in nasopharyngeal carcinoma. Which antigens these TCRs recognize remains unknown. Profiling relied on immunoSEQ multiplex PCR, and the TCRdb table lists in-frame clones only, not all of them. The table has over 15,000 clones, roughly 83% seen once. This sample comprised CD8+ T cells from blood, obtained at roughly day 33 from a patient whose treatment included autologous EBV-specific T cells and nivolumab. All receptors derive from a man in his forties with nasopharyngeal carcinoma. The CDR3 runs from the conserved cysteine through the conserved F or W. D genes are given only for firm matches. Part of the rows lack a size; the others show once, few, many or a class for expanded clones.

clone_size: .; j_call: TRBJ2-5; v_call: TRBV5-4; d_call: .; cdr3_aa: CASSLGWGVSETQYF; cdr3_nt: TGTGCCAGCAGCTTGGGATGGGGTGTATCGGAGACCCAGTACTTC
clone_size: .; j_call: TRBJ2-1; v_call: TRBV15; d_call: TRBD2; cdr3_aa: CATGGSTYNEQFF; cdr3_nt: TGTGCCACGGGGGGGTCCACCTACAATGAGCAGTTCTTC
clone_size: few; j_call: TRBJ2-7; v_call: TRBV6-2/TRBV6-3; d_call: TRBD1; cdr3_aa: CASSYSGTESYEQYF; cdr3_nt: TGTGCCAGCAGTTACTCGGGGACAGAGTCCTACGAGCAGTACTTC
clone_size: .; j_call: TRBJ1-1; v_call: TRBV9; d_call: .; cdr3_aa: CASSVAPTVMNTEAFF; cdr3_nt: TGTGCCAGCAGCGTAGCCCCGACAGTAATGAACACTGAAGCTTTCTTT
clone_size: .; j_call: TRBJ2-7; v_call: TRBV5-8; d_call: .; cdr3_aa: CASSFLGGGGTYEQYF; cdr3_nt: TGTGCCAGCAGCTTTCTAGGGGGAGGGGGAACCTACGAGCAGTACTTC
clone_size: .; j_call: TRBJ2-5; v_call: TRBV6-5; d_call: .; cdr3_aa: CASSYSITLPGETQYF; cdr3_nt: TGTGCCAGCAGTTACTCGATAACTCTTCCGGGAGAGACCCAGTACTTC
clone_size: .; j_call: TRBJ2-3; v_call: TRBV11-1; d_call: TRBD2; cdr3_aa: CASSLIGGALGTQYF; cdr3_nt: TGTGCCAGCAGCTTAATCGGGGGGGCGTTGGGGACGCAGTATTTT
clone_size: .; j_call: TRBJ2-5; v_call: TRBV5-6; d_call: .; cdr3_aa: CASSFRGQATQYF; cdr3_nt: TGTGCCAGCAGCTTCAGGGGTCAGGCGACCCAGTACTTC
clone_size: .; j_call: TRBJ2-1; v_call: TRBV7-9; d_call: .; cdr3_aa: CASSSPGFVHEQFF; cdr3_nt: TGTGCCAGCAGCTCCCCCGGGTTCGTCCATGAGCAGTTCTTC
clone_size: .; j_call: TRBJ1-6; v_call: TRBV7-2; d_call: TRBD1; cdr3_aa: CASSSDRAFPNDSPLHF; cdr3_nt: TGTGCCAGCAGTAGCGACAGGGCTTTCCCGAATGATTCACCCCTCCACTTT
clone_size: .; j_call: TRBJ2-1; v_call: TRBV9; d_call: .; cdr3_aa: CASSVESGGGIMNEQFF; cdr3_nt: TGTGCCAGCAGCGTAGAGTCGGGAGGGGGCATTATGAATGAGCAGTTCTTC
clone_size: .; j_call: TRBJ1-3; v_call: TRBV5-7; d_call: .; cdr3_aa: CASSPAEGFSGNTIYF; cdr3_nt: TGTGCCAGCAGCCCGGCCGAGGGGTTCTCTGGAAACACCATATATTTT
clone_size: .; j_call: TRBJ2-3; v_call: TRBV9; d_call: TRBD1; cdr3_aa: CASSDGTGEYF; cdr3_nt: TGTGCCAGCAGCGATGGGACAGGGGAGTATTTT
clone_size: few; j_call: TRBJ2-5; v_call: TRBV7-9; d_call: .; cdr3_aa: CASSLRRKETQYF; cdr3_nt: TGTGCCAGCAGCTTGAGGAGGAAAGAGACCCAGTACTTC